One T cell receptor beta chain is described in this entry. Its specificity is not known. The sample originates from a study of T cell repertoires in cytomegalovirus infection. Turning to the study itself: Peptides in the study included HLA-C-restricted and HLA-B-restricted CMV epitopes. Findings and caveats of the study: HLA-C-restricted CMV clonotypes gave the most frequent clonotype in two of eight donors.

V lost 6 bases and J lost 5, with 17 bases in between. The CDR3 is 14 amino acids. Per germline, CDR1 MNHEY and CDR2 SVGAGI. TCRdb ran MiXCR on the reads and lists one entry per CDR3 protein. The data hold fewer than 850,000 distinct CDR3 sequences, with just under 30% observed a single time. The TCR originated in a human donor in good health (CMV status not recorded). Some clones in this sample may be carry-over from other donors' samples. The sample in question was cultured CD8+ T cells from PBMCs, obtained from culture after CMV antigen stimulation. The chain combines TRBV6-5 with TRBJ2-7; D is uncertain. CDR3 bases: TGTGCCAGCAGCCCGGACGCCTCCCTGGACGAGCAGTACTTC. This gives the protein CASSPDASLDEQYF.